These T cell receptor beta chains were read from a single sample in a study of blood T cell repertoires in COVID-19. The repertoire was sequenced with immunoSEQ multiplex PCR; TCRdb's copy has only in-frame clones and lacks some. Here the sample spans 80,000 to 130,000 clones, roughly nine tenths being singletons. Specimen: peripheral blood. These receptors were obtained from a man between 60 and 75 years old with acute or convalescent COVID-19. The CDR3 runs from the conserved cysteine through the conserved F or W. Each record gives: clone size, V gene, J gene, D gene, CDR3 protein, CDR3 DNA. The D gene is left open where the match is weak. A row's size may be missing; if present it is once, few, many or a size class.

-	TRBV7-8	TRBJ1-4	TRBD1	CASSPRDRGGEKLFF	TGTGCCAGCAGCCCCCGGGACAGGGGTGGAGAAAAACTGTTTTTT
-	TRBV4-1	TRBJ2-7	-	CASSYERVSYEQYF	TGCGCCAGCAGCTACGAGCGGGTCTCCTACGAGCAGTACTTC
-	TRBV18	TRBJ1-3	-	CASHAGGPGNTIYF	TGTGCCAGCCACGCGGGTGGCCCTGGAAACACCATATATTTT
-	TRBV20-1	TRBJ2-7	-	CSAEQGYEQYF	TGCAGTGCTGAACAGGGTTACGAGCAGTACTTC
-	TRBV5-5	TRBJ2-1	-	CASSLIQGSGNEQFF	TGTGCCAGCAGCTTGATACAGGGCAGTGGCAATGAGCAGTTCTTC
-	TRBV10-2	TRBJ1-5	-	CAGLGEKDSNQPQHF	TGCGCCGGTCTGGGAGAGAAGGATAGCAATCAGCCCCAGCATTTT
once	TRBV30	TRBJ1-3	-	CAWSVQAVSGNTIYF	TGTGCCTGGAGTGTACAGGCAGTCTCTGGAAACACCATATATTTT
-	TRBV6-1	TRBJ2-6	TRBD1	CASSEGTGLNGANVLTF	TGTGCCAGCAGTGAAGGGACAGGGCTGAATGGGGCCAACGTCCTGACTTTC
once	TRBV4-2	TRBJ1-6	TRBD1	CASSQGPPWTGSSYNSPLHF	TGTGCCAGCAGCCAAGGCCCACCTTGGACAGGGAGCTCCTATAATTCACCCCTCCACTTT
-	TRBV28	TRBJ1-2	-	CASNIDTGGRYGYTF	TGTGCCAGCAATATTGATACGGGGGGACGATATGGCTACACCTTC
-	TRBV10-3	TRBJ2-3	TRBD2	CAISEVIAGSTDTQYF	TGTGCCATCAGTGAGGTTATAGCGGGATCCACAGATACGCAGTATTTT
once	TRBV7-9	TRBJ2-3	-	CASSWRKTDTQYF	TGTGCCAGCAGCTGGAGAAAGACAGATACGCAGTATTTT
-	TRBV3-1/TRBV3-2	TRBJ1-5	-	CASSQDAGNNQPQHF	TGTGCCAGCAGCCAAGATGCAGGGAACAATCAGCCCCAGCATTTT
-	TRBV5-1	TRBJ2-7	TRBD1	CASSLNRGQGQYEQYF	TGCGCCAGCAGCTTGAATCGGGGACAGGGGCAGTACGAGCAGTACTTC
-	TRBV18	TRBJ2-5	-	CASSPRGQETQYF	TGTGCCAGCTCACCACGAGGCCAAGAGACCCAGTACTTC
-	TRBV5-4	TRBJ2-1	-	CASSLLWLADNEQFF	TGTGCCAGCAGCTTGTTGTGGCTAGCAGACAATGAGCAGTTCTTC
-	TRBV19	TRBJ1-2	-	CASSIDGQGGLGYTF	TGTGCCAGTAGTATAGATGGGCAGGGAGGATTGGGCTACACCTTC
-	TRBV7-2	TRBJ1-4	TRBD1	CASSPFSGTGNEKLFF	TGTGCCAGCAGCCCCTTCTCCGGGACAGGGAATGAAAAACTGTTTTTT
-	TRBV30	TRBJ2-5	-	CAWNYEETQYF	TGTGCCTGGAACTACGAAGAGACCCAGTACTTC
-	TRBV29-1	TRBJ2-2	TRBD1	CSVGYGIGQGSGELFF	TGCAGCGTTGGTTACGGGATAGGACAGGGATCCGGGGAGCTGTTTTTT
-	TRBV18	TRBJ1-3	-	CASSPPSDWGNTIYF	TGTGCCAGCTCACCACCTTCAGACTGGGGAAACACCATATATTTT
-	TRBV2	TRBJ1-1	-	CASKGVQFEAFF	TGTGCCAGCAAGGGAGTTCAATTTGAAGCTTTCTTT
-	TRBV5-1	TRBJ2-6	TRBD1	CASSLVRDSSSGANVLTF	TGCGCCAGCAGCTTAGTCCGGGACAGCTCCTCTGGGGCCAACGTCCTGACTTTC
-	TRBV19	TRBJ1-5	TRBD1	CASSIIQGAKTQPQHF	TGTGCCAGTAGTATTATTCAGGGGGCAAAGACTCAGCCCCAGCATTTT
-	TRBV15	TRBJ1-1	-	CATSRDLAGTEAFF	TGTGCCACCAGCAGAGATTTAGCGGGCACTGAAGCTTTCTTT
-	TRBV18	TRBJ2-2	TRBD2	CASSPLGTSGSTNTGELFF	TGTGCCAGCTCACCACTTGGGACTAGCGGGTCTACGAACACCGGGGAGCTGTTTTTT
-	TRBV7-8	TRBJ1-1	TRBD1	CASRTMGQSPAFF	TGTGCCAGCAGAACAATGGGACAGAGCCCGGCTTTCTTT
-	TRBV28	TRBJ1-1	-	CASSEGGAIGTEAFF	TGTGCCAGCAGCGAAGGGGGGGCGATTGGCACTGAAGCTTTCTTT
-	TRBV25-1	TRBJ2-1	TRBD1	CASRGQGAYNEQFF	TGTGCCAGCAGGGGACAGGGGGCGTACAATGAGCAGTTCTTC
-	TRBV5-1	TRBJ2-5	TRBD1	CASSYLQGSQETQYF	TGCGCCAGCAGCTACTTACAGGGGTCCCAAGAGACCCAGTACTTC
-	TRBV7-3	TRBJ2-7	TRBD1	CASSPPGQGSYF	TGTGCCAGCAGCCCCCCGGGACAGGGGTCGTACTTC
-	TRBV5-1	TRBJ1-4	TRBD1	CASSRVPGQGEKLFF	TGCGCCAGCAGCCGAGTACCGGGACAGGGAGAAAAACTGTTTTTT
-	TRBV11-2	TRBJ1-1	-	CASSELGANTEAFF	TGTGCCAGCAGTGAGTTGGGGGCGAACACTGAAGCTTTCTTT
-	TRBV13	TRBJ1-3	TRBD1	CASSQRTGVISGNTIYF	TGTGCCAGCAGCCAGAGGACAGGCGTTATCTCTGGAAACACCATATATTTT
-	TRBV13	TRBJ2-3	-	CASSLGSEGDTQYF	TGTGCCAGCAGCTTAGGGTCCGAGGGAGATACGCAGTATTTT
-	TRBV12-5	TRBJ1-5	TRBD1	CASGPGGINQPQHF	TGTGCTAGTGGCCCAGGGGGAATCAATCAGCCCCAGCATTTT
-	TRBV2	TRBJ2-2	-	CASELGPPGTGELFF	TGTGCCAGCGAACTGGGCCCCCCAGGGACCGGGGAGCTGTTTTTT
-	TRBV7-6	TRBJ2-2	TRBD2	CASSWGLGGTGELFF	TGTGCCAGCAGCTGGGGACTAGGAGGTACCGGGGAGCTGTTTTTT
-	TRBV6-2/TRBV6-3	TRBJ1-1	-	CASSYAGTLTGTEAFF	TGTGCCAGCAGTTACGCCGGGACACTCACGGGGACTGAAGCTTTCTTT
-	TRBV18	TRBJ1-1	-	CASSPTGRRNEAFF	TGTGCCAGCTCACCGACGGGTCGGAGGAATGAAGCTTTCTTT
few	TRBV30	TRBJ1-2	-	CAWSVLGGNYGYTF	TGTGCCTGGAGTGTATTAGGGGGTAACTATGGCTACACCTTC
-	TRBV21-1	TRBJ1-1	-	CASSKATGKTEAFF	TGTGCCAGCAGCAAAGCAACAGGGAAGACTGAAGCTTTCTTT
-	TRBV11-2	TRBJ2-7	TRBD2	CASSSSIAGAYEQYF	TGTGCCAGCAGCTCATCAATAGCGGGGGCCTACGAGCAGTACTTC
-	TRBV3-1/TRBV3-2	TRBJ1-1	-	CASSPSGFQNEAFF	TGTGCCAGCAGCCCTTCAGGTTTCCAGAATGAAGCTTTCTTT
-	TRBV4-2	TRBJ2-7	-	CASSQDLTGSSYEQYF	TGTGCCAGCAGCCAAGATCTAACGGGGAGCTCCTACGAGCAGTACTTC
-	TRBV6-5	TRBJ2-6	-	CASSWRRSGANVLTF	TGTGCCAGCAGTTGGAGACGCTCTGGAGCCAACGTCCTGACTTTC
-	TRBV18	TRBJ1-2	-	CASSVDAEVGYTF	TGTGCCAGCTCAGTCGACGCCGAGGTAGGCTACACCTTC
-	TRBV30	TRBJ2-2	TRBD2	CAWMTTYSGVNTGELFF	TGTGCCTGGATGACGACTTATAGCGGGGTTAACACCGGGGAGCTGTTTTTT
-	TRBV5-4	TRBJ1-1	-	CASSLRSREAFF	TGTGCCAGCAGCTTGCGGTCCCGTGAAGCTTTCTTT
-	TRBV5-1	TRBJ1-1	-	CASSLGLSNTEAFF	TGCGCCAGCAGCTTGGGGTTGAGCAACACTGAAGCTTTCTTT
-	TRBV5-1	TRBJ1-4	-	CASSLESATNEKLFF	TGCGCCAGCAGCTTGGAGAGCGCAACTAATGAAAAACTGTTTTTT
-	TRBV19	TRBJ1-2	-	CASSRQVDYGYTF	TGTGCCAGTAGTAGACAGGTGGACTATGGCTACACCTTC
-	TRBV2	TRBJ2-7	-	CASRRVRNEQYF	TGTGCCAGCCGCAGGGTCAGGAACGAGCAGTACTTC
-	TRBV30	TRBJ2-2	-	CAWRDDRNTGELFF	TGTGCCTGGAGGGATGACAGGAACACCGGGGAGCTGTTTTTT
once	TRBV30	TRBJ1-5	-	CAWSAGLENQPQHF	TGTGCCTGGAGTGCCGGACTAGAGAATCAGCCCCAGCATTTT
-	TRBV30	TRBJ2-3	TRBD1	CAWNTGGTDTQYF	TGTGCCTGGAATACAGGGGGCACAGATACGCAGTATTTT
-	TRBV28	TRBJ1-2	TRBD1	CATLLRDRVKVDYGYTF	TGTGCCACACTTTTAAGGGACAGGGTAAAAGTTGACTATGGCTACACCTTC
once	TRBV7-9	TRBJ2-1	-	CASSSPRTNRDKGEQFF	TGTGCCAGCAGCTCACCTCGGACTAACCGCGACAAAGGTGAGCAGTTCTTC
-	TRBV7-9	TRBJ1-2	-	CASSLPPRGGYTF	TGTGCCAGCAGCTTACCCCCCCGGGGTGGCTACACCTTC
-	TRBV28	TRBJ2-1	TRBD2	CASSGVIGTRSYNEQFF	TGTGCCAGCAGTGGAGTTATCGGGACTAGGTCCTACAATGAGCAGTTCTTC